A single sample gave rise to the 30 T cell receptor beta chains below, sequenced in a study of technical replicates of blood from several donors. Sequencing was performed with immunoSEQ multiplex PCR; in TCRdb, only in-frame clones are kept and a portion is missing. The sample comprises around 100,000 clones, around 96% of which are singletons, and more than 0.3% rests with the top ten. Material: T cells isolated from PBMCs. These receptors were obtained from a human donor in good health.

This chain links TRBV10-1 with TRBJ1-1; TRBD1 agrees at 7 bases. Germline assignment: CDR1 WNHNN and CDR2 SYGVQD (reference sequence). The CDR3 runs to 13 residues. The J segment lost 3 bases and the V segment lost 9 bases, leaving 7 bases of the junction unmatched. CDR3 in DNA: TGCGCCAGACCATGGGACAGCCACACTGAAGCTTTCTTT. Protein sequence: CARPWDSHTEAFF.

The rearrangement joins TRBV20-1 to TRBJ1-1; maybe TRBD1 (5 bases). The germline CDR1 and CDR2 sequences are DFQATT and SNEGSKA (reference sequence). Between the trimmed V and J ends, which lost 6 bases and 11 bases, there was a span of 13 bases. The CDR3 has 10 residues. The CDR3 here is CSASQVGAFF. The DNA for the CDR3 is TGCAGTGCCTCACAGGTTGGGGCTTTCTTT.

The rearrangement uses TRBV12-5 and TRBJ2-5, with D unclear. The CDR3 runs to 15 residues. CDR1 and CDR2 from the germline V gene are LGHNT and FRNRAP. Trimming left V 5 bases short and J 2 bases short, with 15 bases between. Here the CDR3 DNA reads TGTGCTAGTGGTCCTGGTATTGGGCCGCAAGAGACCCAGTACTTC. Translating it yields CASGPGIGPQETQYF.

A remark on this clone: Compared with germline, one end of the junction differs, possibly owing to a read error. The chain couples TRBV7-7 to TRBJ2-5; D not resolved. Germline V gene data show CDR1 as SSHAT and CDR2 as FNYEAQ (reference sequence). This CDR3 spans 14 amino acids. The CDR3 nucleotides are TGTGCTAGCAGCTTAGGAATAGCTGGAGAGACCCAGTACTTC. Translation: CASSLGIAGETQYF.

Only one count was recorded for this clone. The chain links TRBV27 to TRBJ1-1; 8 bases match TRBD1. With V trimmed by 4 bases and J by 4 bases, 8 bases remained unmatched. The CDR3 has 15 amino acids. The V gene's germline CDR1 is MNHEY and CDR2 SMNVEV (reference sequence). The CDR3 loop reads CASSSWGQAITEAFF. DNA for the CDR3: TGTGCCAGCAGTTCCTGGGGACAGGCTATCACTGAAGCTTTCTTT.

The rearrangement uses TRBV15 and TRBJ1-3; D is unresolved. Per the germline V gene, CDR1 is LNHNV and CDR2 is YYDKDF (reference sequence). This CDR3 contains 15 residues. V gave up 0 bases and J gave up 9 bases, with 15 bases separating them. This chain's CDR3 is CATSRDRALGGTIYF. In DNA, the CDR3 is TGTGCCACCAGCAGAGATAGGGCCCTTGGAGGCACCATATATTTT.

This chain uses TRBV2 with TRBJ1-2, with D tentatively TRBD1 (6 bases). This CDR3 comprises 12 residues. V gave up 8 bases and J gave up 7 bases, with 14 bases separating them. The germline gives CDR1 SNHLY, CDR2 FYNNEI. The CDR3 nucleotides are TGTGCCAGCCCATTGGACAGACTTGGCTACACCTTC. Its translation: CASPLDRLGYTF. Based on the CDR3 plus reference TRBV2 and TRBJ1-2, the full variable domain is EPEVTQTPSHQVTQMGQEVILRCVPISNHLYFYWYRQILGQKVEFLVSFYNNEISEKSEIFDDQFSVERPDGSNFTLKIRSTKLEDSAMYFCASPLDRLGYTFGSGTRLTVV.

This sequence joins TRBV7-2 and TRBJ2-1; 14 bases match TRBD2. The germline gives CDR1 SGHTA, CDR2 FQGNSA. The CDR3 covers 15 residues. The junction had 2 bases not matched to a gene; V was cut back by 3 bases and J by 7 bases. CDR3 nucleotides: TGTGCCAGCAGCTTCAGGACTAGCGGGAGGAATGAGCAGTTCTTC. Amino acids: CASSFRTSGRNEQFF.

The CDR3 bases are TGTGCCAGCAGCTTAGCCCTTGGCGGGAGGGCCTACGAGCAGTACTTC. It specifies CASSLALGGRAYEQYF. The rearrangement uses TRBV7-6 and TRBJ2-7; 9 bases fit TRBD2. The V and J ends lost 0 bases and 2 bases, in that order; junction bases with no gene match: 5. The CDR3 spans 16 residues. The germline gives CDR1 SGHVS, CDR2 FNYEAQ.

The CDR3 DNA reads TGTGCCACCAGCAGAGACTGGGCTTCCTATGGCTACACCTTC. It yields the protein CATSRDWASYGYTF. V is TRBV15 and J is TRBJ1-2; no clear D gene. Germline CDR1 LNHNV, CDR2 YYDKDF (reference sequence). This CDR3 has 14 residues. V lost 0 bases to trimming and J lost 4 bases, with 9 bases between them.

CDR3 protein: CASSSAYRKNTQYF. CDR3 DNA: TGTGCCAGCAGCTCAGCCTACAGGAAAAATACGCAGTATTTT. This chain uses TRBV7-6 with TRBJ2-3, with D perhaps matching TRBD1 (5 bases). Germline V gene sequence: CDR1 SGHVS, CDR2 FNYEAQ. V was shortened by 4 bases and J by 7 bases, with 15 bases between the two germline ends. This CDR3 has 14 residues.

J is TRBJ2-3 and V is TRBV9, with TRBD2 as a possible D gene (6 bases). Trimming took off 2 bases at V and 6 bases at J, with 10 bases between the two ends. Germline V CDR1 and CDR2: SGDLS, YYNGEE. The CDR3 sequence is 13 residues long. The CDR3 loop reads CASSVAGPDTQYF. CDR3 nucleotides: TGTGCCAGCAGCGTGGCGGGACCCGATACGCAGTATTTT.

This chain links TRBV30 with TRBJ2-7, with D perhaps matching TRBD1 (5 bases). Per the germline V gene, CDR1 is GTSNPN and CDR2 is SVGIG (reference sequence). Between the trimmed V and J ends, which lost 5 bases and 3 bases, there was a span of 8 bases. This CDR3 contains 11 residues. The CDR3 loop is CAWSGYYEQYF. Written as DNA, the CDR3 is TGTGCCTGGTCAGGGTACTACGAGCAGTACTTC.

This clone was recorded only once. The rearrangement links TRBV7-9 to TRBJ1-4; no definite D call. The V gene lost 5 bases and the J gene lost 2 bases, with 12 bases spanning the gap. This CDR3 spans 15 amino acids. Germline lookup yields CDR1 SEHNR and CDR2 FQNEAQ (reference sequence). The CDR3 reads CASSPPFGTNEKLFF. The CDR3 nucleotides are TGTGCCAGCAGCCCACCGTTCGGGACTAATGAAAAACTGTTTTTT.

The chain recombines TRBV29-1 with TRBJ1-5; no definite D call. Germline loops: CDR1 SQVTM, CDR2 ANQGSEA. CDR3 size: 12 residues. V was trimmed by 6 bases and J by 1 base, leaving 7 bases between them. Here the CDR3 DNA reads TGCAGCGTGCAGGTGAGCAATCAGCCCCAGCATTTT. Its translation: CSVQVSNQPQHF.

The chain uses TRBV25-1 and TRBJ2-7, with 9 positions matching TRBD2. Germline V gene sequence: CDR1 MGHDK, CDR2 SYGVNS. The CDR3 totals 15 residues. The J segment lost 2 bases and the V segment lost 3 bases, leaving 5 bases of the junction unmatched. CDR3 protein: CASSDWREGPYEQYF. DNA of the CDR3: TGTGCCAGCAGTGACTGGCGGGAGGGTCCCTACGAGCAGTACTTC.

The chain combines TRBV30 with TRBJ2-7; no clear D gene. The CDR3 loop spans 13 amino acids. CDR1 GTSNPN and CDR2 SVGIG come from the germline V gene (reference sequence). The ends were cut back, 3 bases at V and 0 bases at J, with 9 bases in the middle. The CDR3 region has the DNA TGTGCCTGGAGAAAACTTACCTCCTACGAGCAGTACTTC. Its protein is CAWRKLTSYEQYF.

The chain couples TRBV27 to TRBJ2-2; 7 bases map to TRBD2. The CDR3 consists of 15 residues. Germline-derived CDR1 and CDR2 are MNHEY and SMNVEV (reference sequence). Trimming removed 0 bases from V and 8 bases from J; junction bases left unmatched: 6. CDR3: CASSLSAGSGGELFF. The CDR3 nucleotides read TGTGCCAGCAGTTTATCAGCGGGATCTGGTGGGGAGCTGTTTTTT.

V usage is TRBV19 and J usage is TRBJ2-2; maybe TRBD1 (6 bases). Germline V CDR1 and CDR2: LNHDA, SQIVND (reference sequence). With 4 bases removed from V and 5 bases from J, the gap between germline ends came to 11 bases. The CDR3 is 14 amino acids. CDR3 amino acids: CASSSRGPTGELFF. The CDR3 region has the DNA TGTGCCAGTAGTAGCAGGGGCCCAACCGGGGAGCTGTTTTTT.

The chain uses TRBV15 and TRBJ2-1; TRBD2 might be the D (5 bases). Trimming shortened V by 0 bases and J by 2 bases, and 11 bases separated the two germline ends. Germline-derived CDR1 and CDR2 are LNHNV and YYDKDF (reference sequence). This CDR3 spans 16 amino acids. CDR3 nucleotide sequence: TGTGCCACCAGCAGAGATTTTGAACTAGCCTACAATGAGCAGTTCTTC. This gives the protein CATSRDFELAYNEQFF.

The CDR3, as DNA: TGTGCCAGCAGACCGGGACAGTGGTCTCGCGAGCAGTACTTC. Amino acid sequence: CASRPGQWSREQYF. J is TRBJ2-7 and V is TRBV2, with 7 bases aligning to TRBD1. Germline loops: CDR1 SNHLY, CDR2 FYNNEI. The CDR3 sequence is 14 residues long. V was pared by 6 bases and J by 6 bases, with 11 bases of the junction left unmatched.

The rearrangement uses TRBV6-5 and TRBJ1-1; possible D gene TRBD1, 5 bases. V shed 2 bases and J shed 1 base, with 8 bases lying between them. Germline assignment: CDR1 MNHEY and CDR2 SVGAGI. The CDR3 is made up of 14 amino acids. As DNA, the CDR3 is TGTGCCAGCAGTTACGACGGGGGGAACACTGAAGCTTTCTTT. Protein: CASSYDGGNTEAFF.

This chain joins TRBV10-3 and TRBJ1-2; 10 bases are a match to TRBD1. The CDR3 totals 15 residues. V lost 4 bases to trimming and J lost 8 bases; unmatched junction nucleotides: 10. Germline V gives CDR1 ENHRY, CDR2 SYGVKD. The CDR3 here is CAISGDRGQQEGYTF. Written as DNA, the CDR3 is TGTGCCATCAGTGGAGACAGGGGGCAGCAGGAAGGCTACACCTTC.

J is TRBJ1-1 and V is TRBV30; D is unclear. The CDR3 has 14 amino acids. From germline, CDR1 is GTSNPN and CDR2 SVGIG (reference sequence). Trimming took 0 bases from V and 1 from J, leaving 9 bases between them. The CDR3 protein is CAWSVLAANTEAFF. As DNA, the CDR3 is TGTGCCTGGAGTGTACTAGCTGCGAACACTGAAGCTTTCTTT.

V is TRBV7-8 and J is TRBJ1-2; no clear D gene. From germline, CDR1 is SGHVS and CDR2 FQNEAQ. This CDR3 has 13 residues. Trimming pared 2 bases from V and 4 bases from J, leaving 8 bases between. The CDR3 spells CASSLRGPYGYTF. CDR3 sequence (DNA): TGTGCCAGCAGCTTAAGAGGCCCCTATGGCTACACCTTC.

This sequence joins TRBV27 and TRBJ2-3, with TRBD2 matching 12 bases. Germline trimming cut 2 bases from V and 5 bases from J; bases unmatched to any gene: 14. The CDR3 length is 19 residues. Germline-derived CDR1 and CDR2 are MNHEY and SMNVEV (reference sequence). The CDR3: CASSLTTSGRSQEGDTQYF. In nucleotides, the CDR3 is TGTGCCAGCAGTTTAACGACTAGCGGGAGATCTCAAGAAGGAGATACGCAGTATTTT.

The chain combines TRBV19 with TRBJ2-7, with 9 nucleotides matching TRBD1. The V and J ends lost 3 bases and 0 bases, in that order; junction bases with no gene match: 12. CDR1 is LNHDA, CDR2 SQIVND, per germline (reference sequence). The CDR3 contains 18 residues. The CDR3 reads CASSILGQGIPSSYEQYF. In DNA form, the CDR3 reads TGTGCCAGTAGTATTCTGGGACAGGGTATCCCGAGCTCCTACGAGCAGTACTTC.

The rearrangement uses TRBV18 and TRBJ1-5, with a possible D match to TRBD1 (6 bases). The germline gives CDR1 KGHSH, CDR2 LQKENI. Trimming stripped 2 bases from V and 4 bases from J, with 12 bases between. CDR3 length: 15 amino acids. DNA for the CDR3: TGTGCCAGCTCACCAGTTACAGGGATAAATCAGCCCCAGCATTTT. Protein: CASSPVTGINQPQHF.

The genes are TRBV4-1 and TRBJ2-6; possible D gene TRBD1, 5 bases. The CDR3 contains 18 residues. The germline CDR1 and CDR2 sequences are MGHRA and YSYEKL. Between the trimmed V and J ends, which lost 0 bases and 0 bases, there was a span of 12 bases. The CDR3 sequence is CASSQDWQGSSGANVLTF. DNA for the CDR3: TGCGCCAGCAGCCAAGATTGGCAGGGAAGCTCTGGGGCCAACGTCCTGACTTTC.

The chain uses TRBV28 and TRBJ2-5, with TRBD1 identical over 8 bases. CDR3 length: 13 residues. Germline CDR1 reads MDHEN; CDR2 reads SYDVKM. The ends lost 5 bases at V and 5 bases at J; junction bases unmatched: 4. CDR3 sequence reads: CASSTGGVETQYF. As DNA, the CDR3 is TGTGCCAGCAGTACAGGGGGAGTCGAGACCCAGTACTTC.